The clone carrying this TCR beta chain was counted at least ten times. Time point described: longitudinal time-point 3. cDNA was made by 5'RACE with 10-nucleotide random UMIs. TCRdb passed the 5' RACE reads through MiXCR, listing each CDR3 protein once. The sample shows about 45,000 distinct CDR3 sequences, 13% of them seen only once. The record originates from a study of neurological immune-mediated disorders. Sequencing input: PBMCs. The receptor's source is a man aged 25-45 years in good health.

The CDR3 reads CASSSLWTGVKDYGYTF. The CDR3 region has the DNA TGTGCCAGCAGTTCCCTGTGGACAGGGGTTAAGGACTATGGCTACACCTTC. The rearrangement links TRBV12-3 or TRBV12-4 to TRBJ1-2; 9 bases are a match to TRBD1. CDR3 length equals 17 residues. After removal of 4 bases from V and 3 bases from J, the junction contained 12 bases not matched to a gene.